This T cell receptor beta chain appears in the sequencing data of a study of T cells after posttransplantation cyclophosphamide (dated by TCRdb to 2016 to 2017). Context from the whole study: T cell repertoire reconstitution was tracked by TRB sequencing after myeloablative bone marrow transplantation in which posttransplantation cyclophosphamide was used as GVHD prophylaxis. Antigen receptor sequencing covered samples from 30 to 45 PTCy-treated patients and 16 of their related bone marrow donors. Blood from all 30 or so PTCy patients who had 1-year posttransplant specimens underwent TRB sequencing. TRB sequencing was also done on up to about 3 additional blood samples from 2 to 5.2 years after transplant in 3 patients, and on pretransplant blood from several patients. Because TRA and TRB clonality were tightly correlated in 9 samples, subsequent TCR analyses were focused on TRB only. Public TRB sequences were searched against a database of over 3,600 sequences associated with responses to pathogens, tumor antigens, self-antigens and alloantigens. Results and caveats for the whole study, not just this receptor: Across the roughly 48 patients, TRB clonality was highly associated with recipient CMV seropositivity and CMV reactivation, and diversity with PTCy was similar to that in the CNI/methotrexate controls. The TRB repertoires of T cells infiltrating skin or the GI tract showed only limited overlap with the TRB repertoires found in blood. Donor-recipient similarity was low at 1-2 months but rose over the first year, and later blood repertoires were often dominated by donor CD8+ memory clones.

With respect to this clone: Its antigen has not been determined. Base qualities are missing; no much larger clone stands one base away.

TRB sequencing used genomic DNA with the immunoSEQ assay at survey resolution or the hsTCRB kit. The paper's processing steps were these. The immunoSEQ software handled initial read processing, and the LymphoSeq R package was used for repertoire analyses. Clonality was computed as 1 minus normalized Shannon entropy, and a Gini coefficient was also calculated for each TRB dataset. To infer phenotypes in unsorted samples, TRB sequences from sorted subsets of the recipient or donor were mapped onto unsorted samples from the same recipient. TCRdb limited this immuneACCESS table to in-frame rearrangements with V and J called. A share of clones is missing; checked studies link under half to unresolved V genes, and the rest is unexplained. V, J and clone size reflect that table, while D and trimming were determined from the DNA. The sample yields around 17,000 clones; about 77% were counted once. In total, the top ten clones hold approximately 30% of the sample.

From the germline V gene, CDR1 is SGHTA and CDR2 is FQGNSA. The germline V and J ends show losses of 4 bases and 5 bases respectively, and no gene match explains 6 bases of the junction. Spanning cysteine to phenylalanine, the CDR3 consists of 15 amino acids. Just the 45-base CDR3 DNA is kept, in frame starting at base 1. The treatment or condition label corresponds to: high-dose cyclophosphamide on days +3 and +4 as single-agent GVHD prophylaxis. Patients in the PTCy group got busulfan and fludarabine conditioning, a marrow graft from a related or unrelated donor, and cyclophosphamide on days +3 and +4. The PTCy-treated patients were drawn from a prospective, multi-institutional clinical trial. Peripheral blood and bone marrow mononuclear cells were isolated by Ficoll-Hypaque density centrifugation and cryopreserved. CD4+ and CD8+ T cells, including naive and memory subsets, were sorted by FACS on a FACSAria II.

The chain uses TRBV7-2 and TRBJ2-7; 12 junctional bases match TRBD1. The sequence was obtained from a female patient in her forties who received an allogeneic stem cell transplant from a related donor, was CMV-positive, and had no GVHD. In transplant recipients, some T cells may be of donor rather than host origin. Material: CD8+ T cells sorted from PBMCs, obtained around 2,000 days after a stem cell transplant with posttransplant cyclophosphamide. Here is the DNA: TGTGCCAGCAGCTCGTGGGGGACAGGGGGCAACGAGCAGTACTTC. The encoded protein is CASSSWGTGGNEQYF.